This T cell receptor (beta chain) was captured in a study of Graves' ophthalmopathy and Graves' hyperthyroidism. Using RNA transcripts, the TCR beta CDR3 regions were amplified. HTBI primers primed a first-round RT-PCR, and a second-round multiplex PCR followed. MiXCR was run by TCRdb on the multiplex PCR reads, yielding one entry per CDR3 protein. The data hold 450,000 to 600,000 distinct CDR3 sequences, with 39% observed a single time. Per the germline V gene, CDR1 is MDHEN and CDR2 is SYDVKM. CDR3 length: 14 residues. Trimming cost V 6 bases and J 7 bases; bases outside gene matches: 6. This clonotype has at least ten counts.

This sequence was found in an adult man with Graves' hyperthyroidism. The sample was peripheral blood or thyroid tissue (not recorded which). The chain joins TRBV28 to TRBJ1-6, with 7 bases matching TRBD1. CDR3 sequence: CASRSGTVNSPLHF. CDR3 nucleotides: TGTGCCAGCAGGAGCGGGACAGTAAATTCACCCCTCCACTTT.